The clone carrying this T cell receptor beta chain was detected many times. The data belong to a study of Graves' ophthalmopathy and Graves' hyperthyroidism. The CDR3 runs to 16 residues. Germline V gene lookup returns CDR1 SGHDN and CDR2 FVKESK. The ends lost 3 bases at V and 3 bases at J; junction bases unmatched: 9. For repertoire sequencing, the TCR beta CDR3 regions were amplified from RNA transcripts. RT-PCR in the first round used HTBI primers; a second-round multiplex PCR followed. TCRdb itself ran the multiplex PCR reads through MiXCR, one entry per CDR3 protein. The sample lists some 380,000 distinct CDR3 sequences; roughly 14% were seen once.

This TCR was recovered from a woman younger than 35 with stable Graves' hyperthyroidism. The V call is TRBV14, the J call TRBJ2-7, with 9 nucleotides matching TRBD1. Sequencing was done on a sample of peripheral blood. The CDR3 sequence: CASSHRGTGMLYEQYF. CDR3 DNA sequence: TGTGCCAGCAGCCATCGAGGGACAGGGATGCTCTACGAGCAGTACTTC.